This TCR beta chain was observed in a study of OX40 agonist ivuxolimab in advanced cancers. Describing the broader study: Ivuxolimab, which targeted the costimulatory receptor OX40 (CD134), was an agonistic, fully human IgG2 monoclonal antibody. Partial responses were achieved by three dose-escalation patients, of whom one had hepatocellular carcinoma and two had cutaneous melanoma. In the dose-escalation cohort, more than 75% of patients were male, and the mean age was around 60 years, with a range of roughly 20 to 85. Intravenous ivuxolimab was administered to patients every 2 weeks at six dose levels: 0.01, 0.1, 0.3, 1.5, 3 and 10 mg/kg. Of the approximately 53 patients in dose escalation, 19 had hepatocellular carcinoma, around 15 had melanoma, 9 had renal cell carcinoma and 9 had head and neck cancer. Patients were allowed to have had prior anti-PD-1, anti-PD-L1 or anti-CTLA-4 therapy, and approximately 40% of the dose-escalation patients had previously received checkpoint inhibitors. The paper covers the monotherapy dose-escalation part of the phase I ivuxolimab trial, which included N of about 50 patients. The purpose of peripheral TCRbeta sequencing was to test whether ivuxolimab changed TCR sequence diversity and led to clonal T-cell expansion. Results and caveats for the whole study, not just this receptor: After ivuxolimab, CD8+ T cells had more expanded clones than CD4+ T cells on average. Low levels of normalized T-cell clonal expansion were also seen in some nonresponding patients. Antigen specificity was not determined for the clonally expanded peripheral T cells. At doses from 0.1 to 3.0 mg/kg, clonal expansion was seen in both CD4+ and CD8+ blood T cells between baseline and week 6. In partial responders in the 0.1-3.0 mg/kg groups, normalized peripheral clonal expansion was found to be among the lowest, especially among CD8+ T cells.

To sequence the TCRbeta CDR3 region, genomic DNA was isolated from the sorted cells. TCRbeta CDR3 regions were sequenced using the immunoSEQ Assay. Sourced from immuneACCESS, this table was stored by TCRdb with only in-frame sequences that have V and J called. A share of the clones is absent; for the studies checked, an unresolved V gene accounts for under half, and the remainder has no known explanation. The sample table holds 75,000 to 95,000 clones, of which 70% to 90% were seen once. About 4.5% of the sample rests with the top ten. On this clone: Its antigen is currently not known. There are no base qualities to consult, and no much larger clone falls within one base.

Patients with a history of autoimmune disease or receiving systemic immunosuppression were excluded from the trial. Peripheral blood for TCR sequencing was collected from all dose cohorts at baseline, on cycle 4 day 1, and on cycle 7 day 1. The samples were drawn from a first-in-human, open-label, multicenter phase I dose-escalation trial of ivuxolimab. The trial enrolled adults with locally advanced or metastatic head and neck squamous cell, hepatocellular, melanoma or renal cell carcinoma. Before TCR sequencing, CD4+ T cells and CD8+ T cells from peripheral blood were sorted into separate populations. Sequenced material: CD4+ or CD8+ T cells sorted from blood, taken in a trial of the OX40 agonist ivuxolimab. The receptor's source is an adult with an advanced solid tumor such as melanoma, head and neck, liver or kidney cancer.

The CDR3 region has the sequence CASGGNSQGGANYGYTF. The DNA reads as follows: TGTGCTAGTGGTGGAAACTCACAGGGGGGAGCTAACTATGGCTACACCTTC. The chain is assembled from TRBV12-5 and TRBJ1-2, with 8 junctional bases fitting TRBD1. Via the germline V gene, CDR1 is LGHNT and CDR2 FRNRAP. V trim: 5 bases; J trim: 0 bases; unmatched bases: 11. The CDR3 holds 17 amino acids from the cysteine to the phenylalanine. Only CDR3 DNA remains: 51 bases, in frame from the first base.